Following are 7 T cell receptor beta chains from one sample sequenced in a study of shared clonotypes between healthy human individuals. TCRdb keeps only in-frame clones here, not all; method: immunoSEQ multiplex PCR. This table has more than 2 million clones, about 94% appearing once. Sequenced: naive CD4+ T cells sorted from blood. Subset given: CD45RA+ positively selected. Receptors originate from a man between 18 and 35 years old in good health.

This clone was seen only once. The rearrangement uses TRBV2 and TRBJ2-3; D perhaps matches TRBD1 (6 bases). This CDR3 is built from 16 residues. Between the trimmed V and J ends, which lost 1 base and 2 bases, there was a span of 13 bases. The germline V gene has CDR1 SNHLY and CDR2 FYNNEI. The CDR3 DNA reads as TGTGCCAGCAGTGAAGGCAGGGACATAGTCACAGATACGCAGTATTTT. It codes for CASSEGRDIVTDTQYF.

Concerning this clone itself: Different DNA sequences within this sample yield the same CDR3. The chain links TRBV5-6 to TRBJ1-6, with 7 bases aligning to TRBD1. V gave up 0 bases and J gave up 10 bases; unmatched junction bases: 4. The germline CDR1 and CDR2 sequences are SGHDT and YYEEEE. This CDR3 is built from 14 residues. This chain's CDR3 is CASSLDRGSSPLHF. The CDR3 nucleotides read TGTGCCAGCAGCTTGGACAGGGGTTCCTCACCCCTCCACTTT.

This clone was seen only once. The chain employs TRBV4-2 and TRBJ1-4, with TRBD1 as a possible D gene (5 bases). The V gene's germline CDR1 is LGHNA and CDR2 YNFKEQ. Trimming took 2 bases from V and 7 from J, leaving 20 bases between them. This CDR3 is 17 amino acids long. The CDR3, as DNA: TGTGCCAGCAGCCAAATCTACGGACCGGGGGTTGGTGAAAAACTGTTTTTT. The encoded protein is CASSQIYGPGVGEKLFF.

CDR3 nucleotide sequence: TGTGCCAGCAGCCCCCCCGGGATCTACTCAGCAGAGACCCAGTACTTC. Protein: CASSPPGIYSAETQYF. The rearrangement links TRBV9 to TRBJ2-5, with D possibly being TRBD2 (5 bases). The germline gives CDR1 SGDLS, CDR2 YYNGEE. Trimming pared 4 bases from V and 4 bases from J, leaving 20 bases between. The CDR3 spans 16 residues.

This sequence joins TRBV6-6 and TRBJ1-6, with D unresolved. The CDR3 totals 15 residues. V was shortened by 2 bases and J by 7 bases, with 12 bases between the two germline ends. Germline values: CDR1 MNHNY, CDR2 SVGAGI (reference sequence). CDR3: CASSYLRPDNSPLHF. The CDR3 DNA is TGTGCCAGCAGTTACCTCCGGCCTGACAATTCACCCCTCCACTTT.

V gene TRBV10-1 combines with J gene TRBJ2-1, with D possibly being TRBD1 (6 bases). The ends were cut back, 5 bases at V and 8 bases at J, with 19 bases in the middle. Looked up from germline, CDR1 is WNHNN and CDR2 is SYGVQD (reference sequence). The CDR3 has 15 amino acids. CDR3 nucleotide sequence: TGCGCCAGCAGTTCAATACAGGGTCCCGTGCATGAGCAGTTCTTC. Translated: CASSSIQGPVHEQFF.

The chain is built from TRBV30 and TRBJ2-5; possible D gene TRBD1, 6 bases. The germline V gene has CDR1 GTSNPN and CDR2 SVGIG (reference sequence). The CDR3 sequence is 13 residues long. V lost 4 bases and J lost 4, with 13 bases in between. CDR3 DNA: TGTGCCTGGAAGCAGGGGAGCCCAGAGACCCAGTACTTC. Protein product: CAWKQGSPETQYF.